Included here is one T cell receptor beta chain sequence, with context. No antigen is known for it. This entry comes from a study of graft-versus-host responses after intestinal transplantation. Across the study: Each recipient received a multivisceral, liver-intestinal, or isolated intestinal graft. Whole-study findings and limits: Peak GvH clone levels in circulation were associated with early post-transplant HvG declines.

Germline V gene lookup returns CDR1 SGHVS and CDR2 FNYEAQ. Trimming removed 5 bases at V and 1 base at J, with 16 bases between. This CDR3 has 16 amino acids. Sequencing was performed with immunoSEQ multiplex PCR; in TCRdb, only in-frame clones are kept and a portion is missing. Of about 130,000 clones detected, about nine tenths appear once; the ten largest clones hold around 0.19%. The sequencing here drew on unstimulated CD4+ T cells sorted from spleen or lymph node cells, taken before intestinal transplant. The clonotype comes from a human donor who received an intestinal transplant. V gene TRBV7-6 combines with J gene TRBJ2-3; tentative D call: TRBD2 (6 bases). This chain's CDR3 is CASSPRVEGRTDTQYF. The DNA for the CDR3 is TGTGCCAGCAGCCCTAGAGTGGAGGGGCGCACAGATACGCAGTATTTT.